This entry lists 27 T cell receptor beta chains sequenced from one sample in a study of CD8+ T cells in alopecia areata. RNA extraction and reverse transcription yielded cDNA as sequencing template. Sequenced by immunoSEQ multiplex PCR; TCRdb stores in-frame clones only, minus some. The table records 200,000 to 300,000 clones without singletons, the ten largest covering more than 0.95%. The study sorted pooled cutaneous lymph node cells by CD4, CD8alpha, NKG2D, NKG2ACE and other markers. The source material was CD4+ T cells sorted from a lymph node. All receptors derive from a C3H/HeJ mouse with alopecia areata. For this strain, the MHC haplotype corresponds to H2-k.

This clone was seen more than once but under ten times. Gene and germline names: mouse. Read sequence stops 4 residues before the CDR3 end, and the germline J gene provides the missing end. This sample includes further DNA sequences coding for the same CDR3. The chain joins TRBV5 to TRBJ1-2; no firm D call. V was shortened by 3 bases and J by 0 bases, with 8 bases between the two germline ends. Germline-derived CDR1 and CDR2 are LGHNA and YNLKQL (reference sequence). This CDR3 region has 14 residues. The CDR3 DNA, read in part, is TGTGCCAGCAGCCAGTCAGGAGCAAACTCC. Translation gives CASSQSGANS. The complete CDR3 sequence is CASSQSGANSDYTF.

This clone was picked up a small number of times. The gene names given are mouse names. The sequenced fragment ends 4 residues before the CDR3 boundary, so the rest is inferred from the germline J gene. This specimen includes other DNA sequences encoding the same CDR3. The chain employs TRBV19 and TRBJ2-1; 9 bases are a match to TRBD2. CDR1 FNHDT and CDR2 SITEND come from the germline V gene (reference sequence). This CDR3 has 14 amino acids. The trim removed 1 base at V and 6 bases at J, leaving 2 bases unmatched. CDR3 sequence: CASSIWGGVAEQFF. CDR3 bases read: TGTGCCAGCAGTATATGGGGGGGCGTTGCT.

On this clone: These gene names are mouse names. The missing CDR3 end, 4 residues past where the read stops, is filled in from the germline J gene. The identical CDR3 is also encoded by other nucleotide sequences in the sample. The chain combines TRBV13-1 with TRBJ1-1, with a tentative D call TRBD1 (5 bases). Germline V gene data show CDR1 as NSHNY and CDR2 as SYGAGN. This CDR3 spans 12 amino acids. Trimming took off 6 bases at V and 1 base at J, with 7 bases between the two ends. CDR3 bases read: TGTGCCAGCACAGGACAAAACACA. This translates into CASTGQNT. The full CDR3 protein reads CASTGQNTEVFF.

As regards this clone: Any gene name here is a mouse gene name. With the read ending 4 residues before the CDR3 end, the germline J gene is used to fill in that end. The V call is TRBV13-2, the J call TRBJ2-5; the match to TRBD2 covers 7 bases. Germline V gene data show CDR1 as NNHNN and CDR2 as SYGAGS (reference sequence). Trimming at V came to 0 bases and at J to 2 bases, leaving 3 bases not matched to a gene. The CDR3 runs 15 residues. CDR3 loop: CASGDVYWGQDTQYF. The covered CDR3 bases are TGTGCCAGCGGTGATGTGTACTGGGGCCAAGAC.

This clone was observed a few times. The genes and germline here are from mouse. Read coverage stops 4 residues before the CDR3 terminus; the germline J gene supplies the remainder. This chain links TRBV13-3 with TRBJ2-4, with TRBD1 identical over 9 bases. The CDR3 covers 15 residues. CDR1 NNHDY and CDR2 SYVADS come from the germline V gene. This chain's CDR3 is CASSPHRGRGNTLYF. Incomplete CDR3 DNA: TGTGCCAGCAGTCCCCACAGGGGGCGGGGGAAC.

This clone was counted between two and nine times. All gene names here are mouse names. The sequence runs out 4 residues before the end of the CDR3; the remainder is reconstructed from the germline J gene. V gene TRBV1 combines with J gene TRBJ2-2; TRBD1 might be the D (5 bases). There are 17 residues in the CDR3. Trimming left V 3 bases short and J 4 bases short, with 18 bases between. Germline CDR1 and CDR2: NSQYPW and LRSPGD (reference sequence). CDR3 DNA (partial): TGCACCTGCAGTGCTCCCCCCGGCAGGGCCGGCACCGGG. As protein: CTCSAPPGRAGTG. The full CDR3 reads CTCSAPPGRAGTGQLYF. Supplemented by reference TRBV1 and TRBJ2-2, the full variable domain reads VTLLEQNPRWRLVPRGQAVNLRCILKNSQYPWMSWYQQDLQKQLQWLFTLRSPGDKEVKSLPGADYLATRVTDTELRLQVANMSQGRTLYCTCSAPPGRAGTGQLYFGEGSKLTVL.

The table lists this clone with a few counts. The gene symbols are mouse symbols. The CDR3 is cut off 4 residues early in the read; its end comes from the germline J gene. The J gene is TRBJ1-2, the V gene TRBV19; D unclear. Germline assignment: CDR1 FNHDT and CDR2 SITEND (reference sequence). V lost 1 base, J lost 2 bases, and 9 bases lay in between. The CDR3 sequence is 14 residues long. The DNA read from the CDR3 is TGTGCCAGCAGTATAAGATGGGGTAACTCC. Encoded protein: CASSIRWGNS. The entire CDR3 protein reads CASSIRWGNSDYTF.

With respect to this clone: Gene and germline names: mouse. The read stops 4 residues short of the end of the CDR3; the missing end is completed from the germline J gene. The sample has other DNA sequences that encode this CDR3 too. V gene TRBV1 combines with J gene TRBJ2-1, with D tentatively TRBD1 (5 bases). V was shortened by 4 bases and J by 1 base, with 8 bases between the two germline ends. The CDR3 is 14 residues long. CDR1 and CDR2 (germline): NSQYPW, LRSPGD (reference sequence). CDR3 DNA, as far as it was read: TGCACCTGCAGTGGTCAGGGCAACTATGCT. This translates into CTCSGQGNYA. The complete CDR3 reads CTCSGQGNYAEQFF. Together with reference TRBV1 and TRBJ2-1, the CDR3 gives the full variable domain: VTLLEQNPRWRLVPRGQAVNLRCILKNSQYPWMSWYQQDLQKQLQWLFTLRSPGDKEVKSLPGADYLATRVTDTELRLQVANMSQGRTLYCTCSGQGNYAEQFFGPGTRLTVL.

Concerning this clone: Genes here carry mouse names. The observed sequence ends 4 residues before the CDR3 terminus, with the missing tail filled in from the germline J gene. The V and J genes are TRBV19 and TRBJ2-2; D is uncertain. V shed 5 bases and J shed 0 bases, with 2 bases lying between them. Per the germline V gene, CDR1 is FNHDT and CDR2 is SITEND (reference sequence). The CDR3 is made up of 12 amino acids. The CDR3 is CASRANTGQLYF. The CDR3 DNA, read in part, is TGTGCCAGCAGAGCAAACACCGGG.

Of note for this clone: Mouse gene names and germline throughout. The read ends 4 residues shy of where the CDR3 ends; the end is completed using the germline J gene. The chain combines TRBV5 with TRBJ2-3; 10 bases are shared with TRBD1. The germline gives CDR1 LGHNA, CDR2 YNLKQL (reference sequence). Unmatched junction bases numbered 6, after V lost 5 bases and J lost 1 base. The CDR3 has 16 residues. The CDR3: CASSTRDRGGAETLYF. The part of the CDR3 DNA that was read is TGTGCCAGCAGCACCCGGGACAGGGGCGGTGCAGAA.

This clone was counted only a few times. Each gene name is a mouse one. CDR3 sequence: CASSHDRGWDQDTQYF. Partial CDR3 DNA: TGTGCCAGCAGCCACGACAGGGGTTGGGACCAAGAC. The chain has TRBV5 and TRBJ2-5; TRBD1 agrees at 8 bases. The CDR3 goes on 4 residues after the read ends, and that part is filled in from the germline J gene. Trimming removed 3 bases from V and 1 base from J; junction bases left unmatched: 6. The germline V gene encodes CDR1 LGHNA and CDR2 YNLKQL (reference sequence). The CDR3 contains 16 residues.

This clone was picked up a small number of times. Mouse names are used for the genes. The read comes to an end 4 residues before the CDR3 does, leaving the germline J gene to fill in the end. V usage is TRBV5 and J usage is TRBJ1-1, with 8 bases fitting TRBD1. The germline V gene has CDR1 LGHNA and CDR2 YNLKQL (reference sequence). The CDR3 consists of 16 residues. J gave up 0 bases and V 2 bases, and 5 bases lay outside the gene matches. CDR3 loop: CASSQPDRGANTEVFF. Partial CDR3 DNA: TGTGCCAGCAGCCAACCCGACAGGGGCGCAAACACA.

This clone was seen more than once but under ten times. These gene names are mouse names. The read ends 4 residues early relative to the CDR3; the germline J gene fills the gap. The rearrangement uses TRBV16 and TRBJ2-5, with 9 bases aligning to TRBD2. Germline CDR1 and CDR2: SGHSA and FRNQAP. The CDR3 loop spans 14 amino acids. CDR3 DNA, as far as it was read: TGTGCAAGCAGCGCGGGACTGGGAAGAGAC. As protein: CASSAGLGRD. The full CDR3 sequence reads CASSAGLGRDTQYF.

Comment on this clone: Genes and germline are mouse. The read gets to within 4 residues of the CDR3 end, and the germline J gene fills in the rest. The J gene is TRBJ1-1, the V gene TRBV14; D is ambiguous. Germline CDR1 is SGHDT and CDR2 is FRDEAV. V was pared by 3 bases and J by 1 base, with 4 bases between. The length of the CDR3 is 12 residues. CDR3 DNA (partial): TGTGCCAGCAGTTCTGAAAACACA. It translates to CASSSENT. The CDR3, in full, reads CASSSENTEVFF.

This clone was seen a few times. Gene names refer to mouse genes. Read data end 4 residues before the CDR3 end; the end is taken from the germline J gene. This chain links TRBV13-1 with TRBJ2-1; tentative D call: TRBD1 (6 bases). CDR1 is NSHNY, CDR2 SYGAGN, per germline. This CDR3 is 13 amino acids long. Here the CDR3 reads CASSAGVEAEQFF. CDR3 DNA, as far as it was read: TGTGCCAGCAGTGCAGGGGTGGAGGCT.

This clone was seen only a few times. Gene names and germline match the mouse. Read data end 4 residues before the CDR3 end; the end is taken from the germline J gene. The V call is TRBV13-1, the J call TRBJ2-3, with D uncertain. V was pared by 0 bases and J by 0 bases, with 5 bases between. This CDR3 is built from 14 residues. Per germline, CDR1 NSHNY and CDR2 SYGAGN. This chain's CDR3 is CASSDVSSAETLYF. CDR3 bases read: TGTGCCAGCAGTGATGTGTCTAGTGCAGAA.

This clone was detected only a few times. Gene names and germline match the mouse. The CDR3 end falls 4 residues outside the read, so it is completed with the germline J gene. V gene TRBV19 combines with J gene TRBJ2-2; 9 bases fit TRBD1. The CDR3 totals 16 residues. Germline CDR1 and CDR2: FNHDT and SITEND (reference sequence). V gave up 5 bases and J gave up 3 bases; unmatched junction bases: 8. The CDR3 reads CASSLNRGRDTGQLYF. CDR3 bases read: TGTGCCAGCAGCCTCAACAGGGGGCGGGACACCGGG.

The table lists this clone with a few counts. The gene symbols are mouse symbols. The read halts 4 residues ahead of the CDR3 end, with the missing end drawn from the germline J gene. J is TRBJ2-1 and V is TRBV17; TRBD1 agrees at 7 bases. This CDR3 has 14 residues. J was trimmed by 4 bases and V by 6 bases; bases with no gene match: 6. CDR1 and CDR2 (germline): MNHDT, YYDKIL. The CDR3 here is CASSRQGRYAEQFF. The covered CDR3 bases are TGTGCTAGCAGCCGACAGGGTCGGTATGCT. The entire variable domain, with the rest obtained from reference TRBV17 and TRBJ2-1, is as follows: DTTVKQNPRYKLARVGKPVNLICSQTMNHDTMYWYQKKPNQAPKLLLFYYDKILNREADTFEKFQSSRPNNSFCSLYIGSAGLEYSAMYLCASSRQGRYAEQFFGPGTRLTVL.

This clone was detected only a few times. The gene names given are mouse names. Within the sample, other DNA sequences also encode this same CDR3. The CDR3 spells CASSLAGANTEVFF. CDR3 DNA (partial): TGTGCCAGCAGTTTGGCAGGAGCAAACACA. The chain carries TRBV14 and TRBJ1-1; D is unresolved. The read ends 4 residues before the CDR3 terminus; that terminus is restored from the germline J gene. Per germline, CDR1 SGHDT and CDR2 FRDEAV. V was clipped by 2 bases and J by 0 bases, with 8 bases between them. The CDR3 sequence is 14 residues long. The variable domain in full, completed from reference TRBV14 and TRBJ1-1, reads EAGVTQSPRYAVLQEGQAVSFWCDPISGHDTLYWYQQPRDQGPQLLVYFRDEAVIDNSQLPSDRFSAVRPKGTNSTLKIQSAKQGDTATYLCASSLAGANTEVFFGKGTRLTVV.

This clone was observed a few times. Genes and germline are mouse. Read data end 4 residues before the CDR3 end; the end is taken from the germline J gene. This chain uses TRBV1 with TRBJ2-5; D unclear. V lost 0 bases, J lost 2 bases, and 6 bases lay in between. The CDR3 length is 14 residues. Germline-derived CDR1 and CDR2 are NSQYPW and LRSPGD (reference sequence). The sequenced CDR3 bases are TGCACCTGCAGTGCAGACTCAGTCCAAGAC. This gives the protein CTCSADSVQD. The entire CDR3 protein is CTCSADSVQDTQYF. The full variable domain, completed using reference TRBV1 and TRBJ2-5, is VTLLEQNPRWRLVPRGQAVNLRCILKNSQYPWMSWYQQDLQKQLQWLFTLRSPGDKEVKSLPGADYLATRVTDTELRLQVANMSQGRTLYCTCSADSVQDTQYFGPGTRLLVL.

This clone was seen a few times. Here the gene names and germline are mouse. Read data end 4 residues before the CDR3 end; the end is taken from the germline J gene. This sample also contains other DNA sequences that code for the same CDR3. The chain carries TRBV1 and TRBJ2-7; D perhaps matches TRBD2 (5 bases). Trimming took 0 bases from V and 2 from J, leaving 8 bases between them. CDR1 and CDR2 (germline): NSQYPW, LRSPGD (reference sequence). CDR3 length equals 14 residues. The sequenced CDR3 bases are TGCACCTGCAGTGCAGATCTGGGCCCCTAT. Its protein product is CTCSADLGPY. The complete CDR3 protein is CTCSADLGPYEQYF. Supplemented by reference TRBV1 and TRBJ2-7, the full variable domain reads VTLLEQNPRWRLVPRGQAVNLRCILKNSQYPWMSWYQQDLQKQLQWLFTLRSPGDKEVKSLPGADYLATRVTDTELRLQVANMSQGRTLYCTCSADLGPYEQYFGPGTRLTVL.

Regarding this clone: Genes here carry mouse names. The read terminates 4 residues ahead of where the CDR3 ends, so the germline J gene completes it. The chain combines TRBV13-3 with TRBJ2-5; 11 bases fit TRBD2. CDR1 and CDR2 (germline): NNHDY, SYVADS. CDR3 length: 15 amino acids. CDR3 amino acids: CASSPTGGARDTQYF. Incomplete CDR3 DNA: TGTGCCAGCAGCCCCACTGGGGGGGCGCGAGAC.

This clone occurred a few times. Any gene name here is a mouse gene name. Read sequence stops 4 residues before the CDR3 end, and the germline J gene provides the missing end. Other DNA sequences from this sample encode an identical CDR3 as well. The genes are TRBV19 and TRBJ2-1, with TRBD1 matching over 9 bases. The trim removed 4 bases at V and 5 bases at J, leaving 1 base unmatched. CDR3 size: 13 residues. Per the germline V gene, CDR1 is FNHDT and CDR2 is SITEND (reference sequence). Incomplete CDR3 DNA: TGTGCCAGCAGTCGGGACAGGGATGCT. It encodes CASSRDRDA. The whole CDR3 region reads CASSRDRDAEQFF.

To note about this clone: Gene names follow the mouse nomenclature. The read ends 4 residues shy of where the CDR3 ends; the end is completed using the germline J gene. The chain combines TRBV12-1 with TRBJ1-1, with 9 bases lining up with TRBD1. V gave up 1 base and J gave up 4 bases; unmatched junction bases: 3. Per the germline V gene, CDR1 is SGHSN and CDR2 is HYEKVE. CDR3 size: 14 residues. The part of the CDR3 DNA that was read is TGTGCCAGCTCTCTGGGACAGGGCGGCACA. It translates to CASSLGQGGT. The whole CDR3 region reads CASSLGQGGTEVFF. The variable domain in full, completed from reference TRBV12-1 and TRBJ1-1, reads DSGVVQSPRHIIKEKGGRSVLTCIPISGHSNVVWYQQTLGKELKFLIQHYEKVERDKGFLPSRFSVQQFDDYHSEMNMSALELEDSAMYFCASSLGQGGTEVFFGKGTRLTVV.

This clone has a count of ten or more. The gene names given are mouse names. The CDR3 goes on 4 residues after the read ends, and that part is filled in from the germline J gene. The rearrangement links TRBV17 to TRBJ2-3, with 11 positions matching TRBD1. Germline V CDR1 and CDR2: MNHDT, YYDKIL. Trimming took 5 bases from V and 1 from J; bases not matched to a gene: 2. This CDR3 is 15 amino acids long. CDR3 loop: CASSVGQGGAETLYF. The covered CDR3 bases are TGTGCTAGCAGTGTGGGACAGGGGGGTGCAGAA.

This clone was found a few times. Mouse names are used for the genes. Sequencing ends 4 residues short of the CDR3 end; the germline J gene provides the rest. V is TRBV19 and J is TRBJ2-4; D possibly corresponds to TRBD1 (6 bases). The germline gives CDR1 FNHDT, CDR2 SITEND (reference sequence). The CDR3 loop spans 14 amino acids. CDR3 DNA, as far as it was read: TGTGCCAGCAGTCCCCCCGGGACAAAAAAC. Translated: CASSPPGTKN. The CDR3 in its entirety is CASSPPGTKNTLYF.

Worth noting for this clone: The gene symbols are mouse symbols. From the germline J gene comes the end of the CDR3, since the read stops 4 residues before it. This same CDR3 is encoded by further DNA sequences in the sample. The chain employs TRBV13-1 and TRBJ1-1, with a weak D call TRBD1 (5 bases). The germline CDR1 and CDR2 sequences are NSHNY and SYGAGN. The CDR3 is 12 residues long. CDR3 amino acids: CASSGTGGEVFF. The covered CDR3 bases are TGTGCCAGCAGTGGGACTGGGGGA.